Listed below are T cell receptor beta chains from one sample, sequenced in a study of blood T cell repertoires in COVID-19. TCRdb keeps only in-frame clones here, not all; method: immunoSEQ multiplex PCR. The sample has fewer than 300,000 clones; about 88% are singletons. Sequencing used peripheral blood. The receptors come from a human donor with COVID-19, enrolled during active disease. The donor label of this sample is uncertain. The CDR3 runs from the conserved cysteine through the conserved F or W. The D gene is left open where the match is weak. The listing skips clone size in some rows; elsewhere it reads once, few, many or a size class.

len	d_gene	abundance	v_gene	j_gene	CDR3aa	CDR3nt
13	-	-	TRBV19	TRBJ2-7	CASSVNRNYEQYF	TGTGCCAGTAGTGTTAACAGGAACTACGAGCAGTACTTC
14	-	-	TRBV27	TRBJ1-5	CASRDHRENQPQHF	TGTGCCAGCAGAGATCACAGGGAGAATCAGCCCCAGCATTTT
15	TRBD2	once	TRBV3-1/TRBV3-2	TRBJ2-7	CASSQIAGGPPEQYF	TGTGCCAGCAGCCAGATAGCGGGAGGGCCACCCGAGCAGTACTTC
14	TRBD1	-	TRBV9	TRBJ2-1	CASTRTGVVNEQFF	TGTGCCAGCACCCGGACAGGGGTAGTGAATGAGCAGTTCTTC
15	-	-	TRBV12-5	TRBJ2-7	CASGLRGRSSYEQYF	TGTGCTAGTGGTTTGCGCGGCAGAAGCTCCTACGAGCAGTACTTC
14	TRBD1	-	TRBV5-1	TRBJ2-1	CASSRDRASNEQFF	TGCGCCAGCAGCCGGGACAGGGCTTCCAATGAGCAGTTCTTC
13	-	-	TRBV6-5	TRBJ1-2	CASSYSPFRGYTF	TGTGCCAGCAGTTACTCGCCGTTTCGGGGCTACACCTTC
16	TRBD1	-	TRBV5-8	TRBJ1-5	CASSLGQGVRDQPQHF	TGTGCCAGCAGCTTGGGACAGGGGGTTCGTGATCAGCCCCAGCATTTT
15	TRBD1	-	TRBV7-3	TRBJ1-6	CASSPTGQGNSPLHF	TGTGCCAGCAGCCCTACTGGACAGGGTAATTCACCCCTCCACTTT
15	-	-	TRBV19	TRBJ2-7	CASRVPRSAENEQYF	TGTGCCAGTAGAGTACCGCGGAGTGCGGAGAACGAGCAGTACTTC
16	TRBD1	-	TRBV7-2	TRBJ1-1	CASSTNFGQGGTEAFF	TGTGCCAGCAGCACGAACTTTGGACAGGGGGGCACTGAAGCTTTCTTT
14	TRBD1	few	TRBV19	TRBJ1-5	CASSEQGGPQPQHF	TGTGCCAGTAGTGAACAGGGGGGGCCTCAGCCCCAGCATTTT
13	TRBD1	-	TRBV12-3/TRBV12-4	TRBJ2-7	CASSSRQGGEQYF	TGTGCCAGCAGTTCCCGACAGGGGGGCGAGCAGTACTTC
16	-	few	TRBV18	TRBJ2-5	CASSLNSGSSQETQYF	TGTGCCAGCTCATTGAATAGCGGATCATCTCAAGAGACCCAGTACTTC
15	TRBD1	few	TRBV15	TRBJ1-5	CATSTGTGRGQPQHF	TGTGCCACCAGCACCGGGACAGGGAGAGGTCAGCCCCAGCATTTT
14	TRBD1	-	TRBV2	TRBJ2-7	CASTAGTGAYEQYF	TGTGCCAGCACTGCCGGGACAGGGGCCTACGAGCAGTACTTC
17	-	-	TRBV5-8	TRBJ1-6	CASSLERDTVYNSPLHF	TGTGCCAGCAGCTTGGAACGGGACACCGTCTATAATTCACCCCTCCACTTT
14	-	few	TRBV5-1	TRBJ1-2	CASSFGRGEGGYTF	TGCGCCAGCAGCTTCGGTCGGGGAGAAGGCGGCTACACCTTC
13	TRBD2	-	TRBV7-3	TRBJ2-2	CASSRTSSGELFF	TGTGCCAGCAGCCGGACTAGTTCCGGGGAGCTGTTTTTT
14	-	-	TRBV7-2	TRBJ1-1	CASSLKRVDTEAFF	TGTGCCAGCAGCTTAAAGCGGGTAGACACTGAAGCTTTCTTT
16	TRBD2	-	TRBV6-1	TRBJ2-7	CASSEPRQAGMGEQYF	TGTGCCAGCAGTGAGCCCCGCCAAGCGGGAATGGGTGAGCAGTACTTC
13	-	-	TRBV29-1	TRBJ1-1	CSAVGGYGTEAFF	TGCAGCGCCGTGGGCGGGTACGGCACTGAAGCTTTCTTT
14	-	few	TRBV6-5	TRBJ2-7	CASSRPGGRYEQYF	TGTGCCAGCAGTCGGCCAGGGGGGAGGTACGAGCAGTACTTC